The clone carrying this TCR beta chain was found a few times. Its target is not known. These data come from a study of T-cell memory formation after mild COVID-19. Across the whole study: TCR clusters were largely donor specific.

Germline V CDR1 and CDR2: SQVTM, ANQGSEA. V was shortened by 5 bases and J by 2 bases, with 13 bases between the two germline ends. CDR3 length: 13 amino acids. Sample barcodes and UMIs were carried by the TCR alpha and TCR beta cDNA libraries that 5'RACE generated with constant-segment primers. TCRdb called the 5' RACE reads again in MiXCR, with one record for every CDR3 protein. The sample has 500,000 to 600,000 distinct CDR3 sequences; about a sixth are singletons. General study results and limits: Nothing confirmed that second-wave clones peaking on day 37 were specific for SARS-CoV-2. There was a balanced CD4/CD8 profile in clones contracting day 15 to 85, and later expanders leaned CD4+.

The rearrangement joins TRBV29-1 to TRBJ2-7; D may be TRBD1 (5 bases). Sequencing was performed on PBMCs or a T cell subset sorted from them (not recorded which). The clonotype originates from an adult woman who had mild COVID-19 (a few samples of this study predate the infection). Cell type and time point are not known. CDR3 nucleotides: TGCAGCGTTCAGGGCCCGAGGACCTACGAGCAGTACTTC. Protein: CSVQGPRTYEQYF.